This entry features one T cell receptor (beta chain) sequence. The target antigen is unknown. The record originates from a study of shared clonotypes between healthy human individuals. It was around 180 ng DNA, about 30,000 T cell genomes, that sorted-subset replicate PCRs used. Measured with immunoSEQ multiplex PCR; TCRdb has only the in-frame clones, and not every one. The table records about 1.1 million clones, roughly 74% of them present only once. The CDR3 runs 18 residues. The V end was cut by 5 bases, the J end by 0 bases, with 17 bases between. Germline V gene sequence: CDR1 SEHNR, CDR2 FQNEAQ (reference sequence). Regarding the study as a whole: Shared across four donors were about 4.6% of the naive CD4 clonotypes.

This sequence joins TRBV7-9 and TRBJ2-6, with D possibly called TRBD1 or TRBD2 (5 bases each). This receptor was taken from a man younger than 35 in good health. Some clones in this sample may be carry-over from other donors' samples. The specimen was memory CD4+ T cells from PBMCs. Subset meaning: CD45RA-negative fraction. CDR3 residues: CASSPGPRGDSGANVLTF. CDR3 DNA sequence: TGTGCCAGCAGCCCGGGACCTCGCGGAGACTCTGGGGCCAACGTCCTGACTTTC.